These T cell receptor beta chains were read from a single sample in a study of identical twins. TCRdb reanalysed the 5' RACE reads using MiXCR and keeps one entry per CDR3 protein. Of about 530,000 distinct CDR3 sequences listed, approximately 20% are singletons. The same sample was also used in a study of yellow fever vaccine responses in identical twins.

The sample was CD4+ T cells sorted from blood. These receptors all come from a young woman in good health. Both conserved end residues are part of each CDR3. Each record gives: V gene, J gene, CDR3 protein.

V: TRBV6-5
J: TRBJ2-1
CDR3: CASSYSGTGVLTGQFF

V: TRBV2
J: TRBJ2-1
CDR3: CASSGDASSEQFF

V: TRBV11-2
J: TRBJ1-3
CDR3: CASSLISARNTIYF

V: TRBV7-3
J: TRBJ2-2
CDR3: CASSLRGLAGGPGAGELFF

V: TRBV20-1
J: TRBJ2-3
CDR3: CSARHPGARQWAQYF

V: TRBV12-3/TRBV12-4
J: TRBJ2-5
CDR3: CASSPWGTSEETQYF

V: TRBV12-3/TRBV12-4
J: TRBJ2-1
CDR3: CASGLSGKDTMKQFF

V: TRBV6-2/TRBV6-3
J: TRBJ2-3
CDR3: CASSYGLNSDTQYF

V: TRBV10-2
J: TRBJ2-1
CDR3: CASSTGGNEQFF

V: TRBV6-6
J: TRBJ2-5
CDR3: CASSTGTGPYF

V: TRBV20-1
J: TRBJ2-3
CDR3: CSARVGRSGLDTQYF

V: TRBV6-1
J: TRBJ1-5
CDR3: CAISASQGGNQPQHF